The following is a T cell receptor (beta chain) sequence with its context. Its antigen is currently unknown. This specimen belongs to a study of blood T cells in healthy people across ages. CDR1 and CDR2 (germline): SQVTM, ANQGSEA. The CDR3 consists of 14 residues. The ends lost 7 bases at V and 8 bases at J; junction bases unmatched: 15. All donors came from Russia, were Caucasian and healthy, and spanned ages 6 to 90. Whole-study results and caveats: More naive CD4+ cells and higher diversity marked long-lived donors relative to aged donors. The unsorted PBMCs prevented any conclusive comparison of naive versus antigen-experienced cells. Getting older went along with TCR beta diversity per million T cells dropping roughly linearly.

Primed by a sample-barcoded 5' primer and a J-beta primer mix, a second PCR proceeded for 7 to 11 cycles. TCRdb re-derived calls from the 5' RACE reads in MiXCR, one entry per CDR3 protein. The data contain about 1,800,000 distinct CDR3 sequences, approximately 30% of them singletons. The chain recombines TRBV29-1 with TRBJ2-7, with 9 nucleotides matching TRBD1. Sequencing was performed on blood. The sequence was obtained from a woman aged 25-40 years in good health. CDR3: CSADIRGTGRKQYF. Here the CDR3 DNA reads TGCAGCGCCGACATAAGAGGGACAGGGCGAAAGCAGTACTTC.